The source of this T cell receptor (beta chain) is a study of blood T cell repertoires in COVID-19. Profiled with immunoSEQ multiplex PCR; TCRdb holds only in-frame clones, not every one. The sample records 490,000 or so clones, roughly 90% being singletons. CDR1 is MNHEY and CDR2 is SVGAGI in the germline V gene. The germline V and J ends were trimmed by 4 bases and 6 bases, with 18 bases remaining between them. The CDR3 has 15 residues. This rearrangement joins TRBV6-5 to TRBJ1-2; D not resolved. Source material: PBMCs or T cells enriched from blood (not recorded which). This receptor was identified in a woman between 40 and 55 years old who had recovered from COVID-19. The CDR3 region has the DNA TGTGCCAGCAGTTCCCTCCCCGGCACAGATAATGGCTACACCTTC. This encodes CASSSLPGTDNGYTF.